The clone carrying this TCR beta chain has only a few counts. V shed 6 bases, J shed 2 bases, and the junction held 7 bases outside the gene matches. This CDR3 is 17 amino acids long. The germline gives CDR1 SNHLY, CDR2 FYNNEI. TCRB transcripts that were expressed got sequenced, as all of the isolated RNA had been reverse transcribed. Generated by immunoSEQ multiplex PCR, the TCRdb table keeps only in-frame clones and is missing some. The repertoire holds over 150,000 clones, with about 7.3% as singletons. The data stem from a study of beta chain features in type 1 diabetes. The overall study: Patients and healthy donors were similar in age, gender and cell yields.

The chain has TRBV2 and TRBJ2-6; 10 positions agree with TRBD1. Material for sequencing was central memory CD4+ T cells from blood. This clonotype was obtained from a man aged 18 to 29 in good health. The CDR3 coding sequence is TGTGCCAGCAGGGACAGGGGGATGAAAGCTGGGGCCAACGTCCTGACTTTC. Translating it yields CASRDRGMKAGANVLTF.